The 15 T cell receptor beta chains listed next were all sequenced from one sample in a study of ipilimumab plus nivolumab after autologous stem cell transplantation. This table comes from immunoSEQ multiplex PCR, and its TCRdb copy is limited to in-frame clones, with some not included. The data hold over 80,000 clones, with about 83% observed a single time. This material consisted of PBMCs, taken in a trial of ipilimumab plus nivolumab as post-transplant consolidation. The receptor set was obtained from a male donor with diffuse large B-cell lymphoma.

The V call is TRBV7-2, the J call TRBJ2-1; 11 bases map to TRBD2. V lost 4 bases, J lost 0 bases, and 2 bases stayed unmatched. This CDR3 contains 16 residues. CDR1 and CDR2 (germline): SGHTA, FQGNSA. The CDR3 DNA follows: TGTGCCAGCAGCTCTAGCGGGGGGAGCTCCTACAATGAGCAGTTCTTC. It translates to CASSSSGGSSYNEQFF.

The CDR3 nucleotides read TGCGCCAGCAGCCCGCGACTAGCGGGGGGGACCTACAATGAGCAGTTCTTC. Its translation: CASSPRLAGGTYNEQFF. The chain uses TRBV5-1 and TRBJ2-1; 14 bases align to TRBD2. This CDR3 comprises 17 residues. Germline lookup yields CDR1 SGHRS and CDR2 YFSETQ. V trimming: 4 bases; J trimming: 2 bases; junction bases outside the gene matches: 5.

The chain combines TRBV4-3 with TRBJ1-2, with unresolved D. This CDR3 contains 15 residues. V lost 3 bases and J lost 1, with 12 bases in between. Germline CDR1 and CDR2: LGHNA and YSLEER. The CDR3 bases are TGCGCCAGCAGCCACCAAAAAGGAGTTAACTATGGCTACACCTTC. Its protein is CASSHQKGVNYGYTF.

Regarding this clone: Other DNA sequences from this sample encode an identical CDR3 as well. The V and J genes are TRBV6-5 and TRBJ2-1; TRBD2 aligns across 12 bases. J was trimmed by 5 bases and V by 5 bases; bases with no gene match: 4. The CDR3 is made up of 15 amino acids. Per the germline V gene, CDR1 is MNHEY and CDR2 is SVGAGI. The CDR3 DNA reads TGTGCCAGCAGTCCTAGCGGGGGGGCCCACAATGAGCAGTTCTTC. It is translated as CASSPSGGAHNEQFF.

The gene calls are TRBV19 and TRBJ1-2; possibly TRBD1 for D (5 bases). Per germline, CDR1 LNHDA and CDR2 SQIVND (reference sequence). This CDR3 is 14 amino acids long. Between the trimmed V and J ends, which lost 6 bases and 1 base, there was a span of 12 bases. The CDR3 here is CASRMRGGNYGYTF. Here the CDR3 DNA reads TGTGCCAGTAGAATGAGGGGCGGTAACTATGGCTACACCTTC.

The rearrangement links TRBV11-2 to TRBJ2-6; D ambiguous. Germline V gene lookup returns CDR1 SGHAT and CDR2 FQNNGV. V was trimmed by 5 bases and J by 2 bases, leaving 13 bases between them. The CDR3 is made up of 16 amino acids. The CDR3 loop reads CASSRFGFTGANVLTF. The CDR3 DNA reads TGTGCCAGCAGCCGGTTTGGCTTTACTGGGGCCAACGTCCTGACTTTC. The entire variable domain, with the rest obtained from reference TRBV11-2 and TRBJ2-6, is as follows: EAGVAQSPRYKIIEKRQSVAFWCNPISGHATLYWYQQILGQGPKLLIQFQNNGVVDDSQLPKDRFSAERLKGVDSTLKIQPAKLEDSAVYLCASSRFGFTGANVLTFGAGSRLTVL.

The rearrangement links TRBV4-3 to TRBJ2-2; D is undetermined. V was cut by 4 bases and J by 6 bases, with 6 bases left in between. The CDR3 totals 12 residues. Germline V gives CDR1 LGHNA, CDR2 YSLEER. CDR3 DNA sequence: TGCGCCAGCAGCCCAATCCCCGGGGAGCTGTTTTTT. Its translation is CASSPIPGELFF.

The chain joins TRBV2 to TRBJ1-1; D may be TRBD1 (6 bases). Looked up from germline, CDR1 is SNHLY and CDR2 is FYNNEI. The CDR3 spans 13 residues. The germline V and J ends were trimmed by 2 bases and 6 bases, with 10 bases remaining between them. The CDR3, as DNA: TGTGCCAGCAGTGAAAGGGGGGTAGCTGAAGCTTTCTTT. It codes for CASSERGVAEAFF.

The rearrangement joins TRBV6-1 to TRBJ2-5; D gene unclear. Germline-derived CDR1 and CDR2 are MNHNS and SASEGT. CDR3 length equals 16 residues. Deletions cut 2 bases from V and 6 bases from J, with 19 bases between. The CDR3 coding sequence is TGTGCCAGCAGTGAATGGGGTGGCCGCCCGTTCCAGACCCAGTACTTC. Protein: CASSEWGGRPFQTQYF.

V and J are TRBV9 and TRBJ2-3; 9 bases map to TRBD1. Germline assignment: CDR1 SGDLS and CDR2 YYNGEE. Trimming removed 3 bases from V and 0 bases from J; junction bases left unmatched: 5. This CDR3 region has 16 residues. CDR3 protein: CASSDGGQGSTDTQYF. Written as DNA, the CDR3 is TGTGCCAGCAGCGACGGCGGACAGGGGAGCACAGATACGCAGTATTTT.

This sequence joins TRBV13 and TRBJ1-6; D is possibly TRBD1 (6 bases). V was clipped by 4 bases and J by 10 bases, with 17 bases between them. The CDR3 is 15 amino acids. CDR1 is PRHDT, CDR2 FYEKMQ, per germline (reference sequence). CDR3 region: CASSYRQVGGSPLHF. CDR3 DNA sequence: TGTGCCAGCAGCTACCGACAGGTTGGGGGGTCACCCCTCCACTTT.

V is TRBV5-1 and J is TRBJ1-2; unclear D gene. The CDR3 runs 13 residues. The germline V and J ends were trimmed by 0 bases and 8 bases, with 11 bases remaining between them. Germline V lookup: CDR1 SGHRS, CDR2 YFSETQ. Written as DNA, the CDR3 is TGCGCCAGCAGCTTGGTCCAAGGCATCGGCTACACCTTC. Residues: CASSLVQGIGYTF.

J is TRBJ1-5 and V is TRBV7-4; 9 nucleotides agree with TRBD1. This CDR3 has 20 amino acids. Germline V gives CDR1 SGHVT, CDR2 SQSDAQ. V trimming: 3 bases; J trimming: 1 base; junction bases outside the gene matches: 16. CDR3 in DNA: TGTGCCAGCAGCTTGGGCACCGGGACAGGGTATTGGCGGAGCAATCAGCCCCAGCATTTT. Its protein product is CASSLGTGTGYWRSNQPQHF.

For the CDR3, the DNA is TGCGCCAGCAGTGAGCCTTTAAGTTCCTATAATTCACCCCTCCACTTT. It translates to CASSEPLSSYNSPLHF. This chain uses TRBV10-1 with TRBJ1-6; D is uncertain. The CDR3 contains 16 residues. Deletions cut 2 bases from V and 1 base from J, with 9 bases between. Germline CDR1 WNHNN, CDR2 SYGVQD (reference sequence).

The chain uses TRBV2 and TRBJ2-2; D is unresolved. The V end lost 5 bases, the J end lost 0 bases, and 13 bases lay between the germline ends. The CDR3 extends over 16 amino acids. The germline V gene encodes CDR1 SNHLY and CDR2 FYNNEI. The CDR3 nucleotides are TGTGCCAGCAGTCCTTGGGTGCTCTCGAACACCGGGGAGCTGTTTTTT. This translates into CASSPWVLSNTGELFF.